This passage covers 20 T cell receptor beta chains from one sample sequenced in a study of a mutant IDH1 vaccine in newly diagnosed glioma. Described time point: week 11, during vaccination. Alongside topical imiquimod, each dose of vaccine comprised 300 ug of mutant IDH1 20-mer peptide. Sequenced by immunoSEQ multiplex PCR; TCRdb stores in-frame clones only, minus some. This sample yields 100,000 to 120,000 clones, of which 75% to 90% are seen a single time; 0.6% to 0.7% belongs to the top ten. Their antigens remain unidentified. Sample: PBMCs, taken from a glioma patient whose treatment included an IDH1 peptide vaccine. The receptors come from a woman aged 50 to 60 with glioma.

The rearrangement joins TRBV28 to TRBJ1-5, with D tentatively TRBD1 (6 bases). This CDR3 region has 16 residues. The V and J ends lost 2 bases and 4 bases respectively, with 15 bases between them. CDR1 and CDR2 (germline): MDHEN, SYDVKM. CDR3 loop: CASSLGGYGNNQPQHF. The CDR3, as DNA: TGTGCCAGCAGTTTAGGGGGCTATGGGAATAATCAGCCCCAGCATTTT.

J is TRBJ1-2 and V is TRBV5-5; 8 nucleotides align to TRBD1. Germline CDR1 and CDR2: SGHKS and YYEKEE (reference sequence). The CDR3 loop spans 14 amino acids. Trimming took 0 bases from V and 2 from J; bases not matched to a gene: 0. The CDR3 protein is CASSLDRGNYGYTF. The CDR3 nucleotides read TGTGCCAGCAGCTTGGACAGGGGGAACTATGGCTACACCTTC.

A few counts support this clone. The gene calls are TRBV28 and TRBJ1-5; unclear D gene. The CDR3 length is 17 residues. CDR1 and CDR2 from the germline V gene are MDHEN and SYDVKM. V was shortened by 8 bases and J by 2 bases, with 22 bases between the two germline ends. CDR3 bases: TGTGCCAGCGAGTTTACCCCATTGGGGTCAGGCAATCAGCCCCAGCATTTT. Protein product: CASEFTPLGSGNQPQHF.

The V and J genes are TRBV11-2 and TRBJ2-7; 9 bases align to TRBD1. The CDR3 has 16 amino acids. The germline V gene encodes CDR1 SGHAT and CDR2 FQNNGV. After removal of 4 bases from V and 0 bases from J, the junction contained 7 bases not matched to a gene. The CDR3 DNA reads as TGTGCCAGCAGCTCTCGGGACAGGGCCGGCTCCTACGAGCAGTACTTC. This translates into CASSSRDRAGSYEQYF.

This rearrangement joins TRBV28 to TRBJ1-5, with D hard to call. Per germline, CDR1 MDHEN and CDR2 SYDVKM. The V gene lost 3 bases and the J gene lost 6 bases, with 3 bases spanning the gap. The CDR3 is made up of 11 amino acids. The CDR3 coding sequence is TGTGCCAGCAGTTTTGGTCAGCCCCAGCATTTT. Protein sequence: CASSFGQPQHF.

The chain is built from TRBV5-1 and TRBJ2-2; the match to TRBD1 covers 7 bases. CDR1 is SGHRS and CDR2 is YFSETQ in the germline V gene. CDR3 length equals 15 residues. J lost 2 bases, V lost 4 bases, and 5 bases had no gene match. CDR3 sequence (DNA): TGCGCCAGCAGCCCGGACAGGATCAACACCGGGGAGCTGTTTTTT. This codes for CASSPDRINTGELFF.

This chain joins TRBV6-5 and TRBJ2-1, with a possible D match to TRBD2 (6 bases). Trimming removed 4 bases from V and 10 bases from J, with 11 bases in between. There are 12 residues in the CDR3. CDR1 is MNHEY and CDR2 is SVGAGI in the germline V gene. The CDR3 protein is CASSSGGEEQFF. CDR3 coding DNA: TGTGCCAGCAGTTCCGGAGGGGAAGAGCAGTTCTTC.

The V call is TRBV28, the J call TRBJ2-7, with D possibly being TRBD2 (5 bases). Germline V lookup: CDR1 MDHEN, CDR2 SYDVKM. The CDR3 spans 14 residues. Trimming shortened V by 3 bases and J by 0 bases, and 9 bases separated the two germline ends. CDR3: CASSFVGSSYEQYF. In DNA, the CDR3 is TGTGCCAGCAGTTTCGTGGGGAGCTCCTACGAGCAGTACTTC.

The chain combines TRBV30 with TRBJ2-3, with 7 bases lining up with TRBD1. This CDR3 has 14 amino acids. V dropped 4 bases and J dropped 3; count of bases not matched to a gene: 7. The germline gives CDR1 GTSNPN, CDR2 SVGIG (reference sequence). CDR3 sequence reads: CAWKPGQITDTQYF. CDR3 sequence (DNA): TGTGCCTGGAAACCGGGACAGATAACAGATACGCAGTATTTT.

V and J are TRBV7-6 and TRBJ2-6; maybe TRBD1 (5 bases). The V gene lost 1 base and the J gene lost 2 bases, with 18 bases spanning the gap. CDR3 length: 19 amino acids. CDR1 is SGHVS, CDR2 FNYEAQ, per germline. The CDR3 DNA reads as TGTGCCAGCAGCTTAGGGTCTCGGCAGGGCGGTCCTGGGGCCAACGTCCTGACTTTC. Its protein is CASSLGSRQGGPGANVLTF.

This sequence joins TRBV29-1 and TRBJ2-1; D call uncertain. V was cut by 0 bases and J by 1 base, with 4 bases left in between. Germline loops: CDR1 SQVTM, CDR2 ANQGSEA. This CDR3 has 13 residues. The CDR3 DNA is TGCAGCGTTGAAGAAGGTTCCTACAATGAGCAGTTCTTC. Its protein is CSVEEGSYNEQFF.

This chain joins TRBV6-5 and TRBJ1-2, with D perhaps TRBD1 (5 bases). V lost 5 bases to trimming and J lost 1 base, with 14 bases between them. This CDR3 has 15 residues. Germline values: CDR1 MNHEY, CDR2 SVGAGI. CDR3 sequence (DNA): TGTGCCAGCAGTCCCCGGGGGTTTGATAACTATGGCTACACCTTC. Protein sequence: CASSPRGFDNYGYTF.

The chain carries TRBV7-9 and TRBJ2-7, with D possibly matching TRBD1 (5 bases). V was trimmed by 0 bases and J by 1 base, leaving 7 bases between them. The CDR3 runs to 14 residues. Germline assignment: CDR1 SEHNR and CDR2 FQNEAQ (reference sequence). Here the CDR3 reads CASSLAGESYEQYF. DNA of the CDR3: TGTGCCAGCAGCTTAGCAGGGGAATCCTACGAGCAGTACTTC.

This chain links TRBV14 with TRBJ2-7; D perhaps matches TRBD2 (5 bases). Per the germline V gene, CDR1 is SGHDN and CDR2 is FVKESK. V lost 0 bases, J lost 0 bases, and 18 bases lay in between. This CDR3 spans 18 amino acids. The CDR3 coding sequence is TGTGCCAGCAGCCAAGAGACTCGGACTCAGCCGAACTCCTACGAGCAGTACTTC. It yields the protein CASSQETRTQPNSYEQYF. The complete variable domain, with remaining parts taken from reference TRBV14 and TRBJ2-7, reads EAGVTQFPSHSVIEKGQTVTLRCDPISGHDNLYWYRRVMGKEIKFLLHFVKESKQDESGMPNNRFLAERTGGTYSTLKVQPAELEDSGVYFCASSQETRTQPNSYEQYFGPGTRLTVT.

The genes are TRBV7-6 and TRBJ2-7; 9 bases map to TRBD1. CDR1 SGHVS and CDR2 FNYEAQ come from the germline V gene. The CDR3 spans 17 residues. J lost 3 bases, V lost 2 bases, and 11 bases had no gene match. The CDR3 is CASSLRELRDRVYEQYF. The CDR3 DNA reads as TGTGCCAGCAGCTTAAGGGAGCTCCGGGACAGGGTCTACGAGCAGTACTTC.

With regard to this clone: One junction end does not reproduce the germline sequence, and a read error may be involved. The chain is built from TRBV5-4 and TRBJ1-6; D is undetermined. From germline, CDR1 is SGHNT and CDR2 YYREEE (reference sequence). There are 16 residues in the CDR3. The CDR3 is CASSTYSGGGNSPFHF. CDR3 bases: TGTGCCAGCAGCACCTATTCGGGTGGTGGGAATTCACCCTTCCACTTT.

V usage is TRBV27 and J usage is TRBJ1-6; a weak D match, TRBD1 (6 bases). V was shortened by 3 bases and J by 10 bases, with 13 bases between the two germline ends. This CDR3 has 14 residues. The V gene's germline CDR1 is MNHEY and CDR2 SMNVEV (reference sequence). CDR3 amino acids: CASSFRRQVSPLHF. The CDR3 bases are TGTGCCAGCAGTTTCCGGCGACAGGTCTCACCCCTCCACTTT.

J is TRBJ2-7 and V is TRBV5-1, with 10 positions matching TRBD2. The germline CDR1 and CDR2 sequences are SGHRS and YFSETQ. With 4 bases clipped from V and 3 bases from J, the junction kept 7 bases outside the gene matches. This CDR3 is 15 amino acids long. The CDR3 DNA reads as TGCGCCAGCAGCGAAACGGCTAGCGGGAGCTACGAGCAGTACTTC. This codes for CASSETASGSYEQYF.

The CDR3 DNA follows: TGTGCCAGCAGCCGGGGGACCTACGAGCAGTACTTC. It translates to CASSRGTYEQYF. The chain couples TRBV11-2 to TRBJ2-7; D might be TRBD2 (6 bases). In germline, CDR1 is SGHAT, CDR2 FQNNGV. CDR3 length equals 12 residues. Trimming left V 5 bases short and J 2 bases short, with 7 bases between.

The V call is TRBV28, the J call TRBJ1-1; 7 bases map to TRBD1. V lost 8 bases and J lost 4; bases outside the gene matches: 7. CDR3 length: 13 amino acids. The V gene's germline CDR1 is MDHEN and CDR2 SYDVKM. In DNA, the CDR3 is TGTGCCAGCCGGGACAGCCTGATCACTGAAGCTTTCTTT. It is translated as CASRDSLITEAFF.